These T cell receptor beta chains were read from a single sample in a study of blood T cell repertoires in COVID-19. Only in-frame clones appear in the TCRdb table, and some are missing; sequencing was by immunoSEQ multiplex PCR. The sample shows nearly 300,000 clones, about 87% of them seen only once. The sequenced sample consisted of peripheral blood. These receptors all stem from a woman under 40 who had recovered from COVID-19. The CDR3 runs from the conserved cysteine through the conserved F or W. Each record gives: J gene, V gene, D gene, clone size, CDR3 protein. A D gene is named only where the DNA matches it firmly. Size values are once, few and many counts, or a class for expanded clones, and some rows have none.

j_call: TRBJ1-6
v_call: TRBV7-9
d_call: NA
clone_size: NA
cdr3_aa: CASSYREYNSPLHF

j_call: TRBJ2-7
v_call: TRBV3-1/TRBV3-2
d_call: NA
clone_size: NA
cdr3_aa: CASSQYGEQYF

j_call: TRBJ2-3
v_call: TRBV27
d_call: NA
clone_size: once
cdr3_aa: CASSFRGQRSTDTQYF

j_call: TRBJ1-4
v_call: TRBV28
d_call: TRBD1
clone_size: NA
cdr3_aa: CASNSRQGANSWAEKLFF

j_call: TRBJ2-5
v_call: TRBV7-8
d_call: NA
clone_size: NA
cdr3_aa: CASSFEGRETQYF

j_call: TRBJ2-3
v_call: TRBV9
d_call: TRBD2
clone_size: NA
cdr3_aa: CASSVGSGGADMPQYF

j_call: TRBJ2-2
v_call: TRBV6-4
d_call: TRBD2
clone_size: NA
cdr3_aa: CASRRAAGDNTGELFF

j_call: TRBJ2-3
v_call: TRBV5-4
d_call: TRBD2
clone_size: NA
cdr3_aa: CASSTPRGGITDTQYF

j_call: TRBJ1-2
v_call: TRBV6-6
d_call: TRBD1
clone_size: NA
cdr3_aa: CASSFRGRGFGYTF

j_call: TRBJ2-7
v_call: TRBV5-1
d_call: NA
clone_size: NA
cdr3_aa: CASSLESRLGQYF

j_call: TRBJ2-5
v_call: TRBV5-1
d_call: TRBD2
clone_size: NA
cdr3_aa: CASSSLTSGGETQYF

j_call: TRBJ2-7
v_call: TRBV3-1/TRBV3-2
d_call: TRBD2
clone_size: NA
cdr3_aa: CASSPSLAGGSYEQYF

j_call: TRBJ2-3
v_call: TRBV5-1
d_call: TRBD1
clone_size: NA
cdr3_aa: CASSLAIQGTTDTQYF

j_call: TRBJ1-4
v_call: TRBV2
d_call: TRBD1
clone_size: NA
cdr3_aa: CASSRDRGTNEKLFF

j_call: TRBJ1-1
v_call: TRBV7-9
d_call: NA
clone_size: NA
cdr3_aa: CASSSTLTGYTEAFF

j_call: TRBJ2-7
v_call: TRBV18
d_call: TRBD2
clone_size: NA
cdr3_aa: CASSPERSGGLNEQYF

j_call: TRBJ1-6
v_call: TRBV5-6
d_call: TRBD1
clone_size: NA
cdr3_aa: CASSLAGTAHYNSPLHF

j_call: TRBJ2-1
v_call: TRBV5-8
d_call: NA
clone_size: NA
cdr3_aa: CASSPRLSSYNEQFF

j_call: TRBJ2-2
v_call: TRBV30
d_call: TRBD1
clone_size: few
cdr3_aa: CAWTLTGKNTGELFF

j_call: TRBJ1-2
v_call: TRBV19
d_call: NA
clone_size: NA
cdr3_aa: CASSSVYGYTF

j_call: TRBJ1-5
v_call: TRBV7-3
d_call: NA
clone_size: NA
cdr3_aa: CASSSPGGPQHF

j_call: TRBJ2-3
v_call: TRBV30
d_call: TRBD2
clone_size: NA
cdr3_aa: CAWSIAGGPNTQYF

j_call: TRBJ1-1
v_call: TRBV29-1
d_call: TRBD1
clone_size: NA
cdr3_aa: CSVGTGAAEAFF

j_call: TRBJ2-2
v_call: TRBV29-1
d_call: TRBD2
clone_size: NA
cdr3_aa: CSGTRGGGTGELFF

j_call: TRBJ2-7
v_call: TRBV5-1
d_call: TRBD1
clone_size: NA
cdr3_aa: CASSQGTGVYEQYF

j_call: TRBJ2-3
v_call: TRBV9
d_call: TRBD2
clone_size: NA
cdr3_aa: CASSVREAASGPPGDTQYF

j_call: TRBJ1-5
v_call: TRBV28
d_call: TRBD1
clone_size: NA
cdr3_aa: CASRQQGQGGNQPQHF

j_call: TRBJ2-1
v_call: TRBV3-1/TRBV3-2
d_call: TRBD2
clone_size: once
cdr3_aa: CASSQYPRTSGGVNEQFF

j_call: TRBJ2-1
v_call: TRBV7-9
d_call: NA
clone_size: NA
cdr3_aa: CACGVYEQFF

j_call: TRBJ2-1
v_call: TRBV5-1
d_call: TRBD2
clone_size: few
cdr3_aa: CASSWGPGLAGGSSYNEQFF

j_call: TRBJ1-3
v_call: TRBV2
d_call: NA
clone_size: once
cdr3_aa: CASSVAGFSGNTIYF

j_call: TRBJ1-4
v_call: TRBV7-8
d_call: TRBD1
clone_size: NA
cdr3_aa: CASRSNRGGEKLFF